This entry features one T cell receptor beta chain sequence. Its target is not known. This specimen comes from a study of shared clonotypes between healthy human individuals. The investigators split CD4+ cells into a CD45RA+ naive subset and a CD45RA-negative memory subset. TCRdb's table, derived via immunoSEQ multiplex PCR, lists solely in-frame clones and lacks some. The sample lists 780,000 or so clones; about two thirds were seen once. The V gene's germline CDR1 is SNHLY and CDR2 FYNNEI. With 8 bases removed from V and 5 bases from J, the gap between germline ends came to 13 bases. The CDR3 has 13 residues. Study-wide results and caveats: Though the depth was large, rarefaction showed that sorted-subset sequencing was incomplete.

Sequencing was carried out using memory CD4+ T cells sorted from blood. Subset: CD45RA-negative fraction. The rearrangement joins TRBV2 to TRBJ2-1; D is unresolved. This receptor was taken from a woman aged 25-40 years in good health. CDR3 in DNA: TGTGCCAGCTCGCAGATCACCAACAATGAGCAGTTCTTC. Protein product: CASSQITNNEQFF.